Given below is one TCR beta chain in context. These data belong to a study of OX40 agonist ivuxolimab in advanced cancers. Looking at the study overall: Among those enrolled, mean age was approximately 60 years (range roughly 20 to 80) and 82.7% were male.

The germline V gene has CDR1 SGHNT and CDR2 YYREEE (reference sequence). Trimming removed 5 bases from V and 4 bases from J; junction bases left unmatched: 12. The CDR3 extends over 16 amino acids. Data came from immunoSEQ multiplex PCR; TCRdb stores just in-frame clones and leaves some out. This sample carries roughly 80,000 clones, 84% of them seen once, and the ten largest clones take around 6.6%. The rearrangement joins TRBV5-4 to TRBJ1-1, with 9 bases fitting TRBD1. The sample was CD4+ or CD8+ T cells sorted from blood, taken in a trial of the OX40 agonist ivuxolimab. The receptor's source is an adult with an advanced solid tumor such as melanoma, head and neck, liver or kidney cancer. The CDR3 region has the DNA TGTGCCAGCAGGTCCCCGGGACAGGGAGGAGTCACTGAAGCTTTCTTT. This translates into CASRSPGQGGVTEAFF. The full variable domain, rest sourced from reference TRBV5-4 and TRBJ1-1, is ETGVTQSPTHLIKTRGQQVTLRCSSQSGHNTVSWYQQALGQGPQFIFQYYREEENGRGNFPPRFSGLQFPNYSSELNVNALELDDSALYLCASRSPGQGGVTEAFFGQGTRLTVV.